The 5 T cell receptor beta chains listed next were all sequenced from one sample in a study of cytomegalovirus exposure and HLA in healthy donors. The PCR employed 60 Vbeta primers together with 13 Jbeta primers. The data were produced by immunoSEQ multiplex PCR, yet TCRdb's version contains in-frame clones alone and is incomplete. The top ten clones hold roughly 1.4% of a sample with 150,000 to 200,000 clones, 77% of them seen once. The sample consisted of PBMCs. These receptors were taken from a young woman in good health and CMV-seropositive.

The V call is TRBV6-5, the J call TRBJ2-7; 10 bases align to TRBD2. The CDR3 extends over 15 amino acids. V lost 7 bases to trimming and J lost 0 bases; unmatched junction nucleotides: 6. Germline V gives CDR1 MNHEY, CDR2 SVGAGI. For the CDR3, the DNA is TGTGCCAGCAAGGGGGGACTAGCGTTCTCCTACGAGCAGTACTTC. Translation gives CASKGGLAFSYEQYF.

The chain combines TRBV7-3 with TRBJ2-5; the D gene is possibly TRBD1 (5 bases). Germline V CDR1 and CDR2: SGHTA, FQGTGA. The CDR3 is made up of 15 amino acids. V was shortened by 5 bases and J by 1 base, with 14 bases between the two germline ends. The CDR3 reads CASSPAVGLQETQYF. The CDR3 nucleotides read TGTGCCAGCAGCCCCGCGGTGGGGCTCCAAGAGACCCAGTACTTC.

V is TRBV7-7 and J is TRBJ2-2; D might be TRBD1 (6 bases). Trimming left V 6 bases short and J 5 bases short, with 16 bases between. This CDR3 comprises 15 residues. Germline CDR1 reads SSHAT; CDR2 reads FNYEAQ (reference sequence). In DNA form, the CDR3 reads TGTGCCAGCAGTCCCCGGGACAAGGGAACCGGGGAGCTGTTTTTT. Translation gives CASSPRDKGTGELFF.

V usage is TRBV2 and J usage is TRBJ2-2; 10 bases are a match to TRBD1. CDR3 length: 16 residues. V dropped 6 bases and J dropped 4; count of bases not matched to a gene: 8. Per the germline V gene, CDR1 is SNHLY and CDR2 is FYNNEI. The DNA for the CDR3 is TGTGCCAGCAGGTCACAGGACAGGGGGGCCACCGGGGAGCTGTTTTTT. Translating gives CASRSQDRGATGELFF.

The CDR3 bases are TGTGCCAGCAGTTTGTCTAGCGGCCTTGCCTACGAGCAGTACTTC. This codes for CASSLSSGLAYEQYF. The V and J genes are TRBV27 and TRBJ2-7; TRBD2 agrees at 7 bases. The V segment lost 3 bases and the J segment 2 bases; nucleotides outside the gene matches: 7. The CDR3 has 15 amino acids. Germline V gene lookup returns CDR1 MNHEY and CDR2 SMNVEV (reference sequence).